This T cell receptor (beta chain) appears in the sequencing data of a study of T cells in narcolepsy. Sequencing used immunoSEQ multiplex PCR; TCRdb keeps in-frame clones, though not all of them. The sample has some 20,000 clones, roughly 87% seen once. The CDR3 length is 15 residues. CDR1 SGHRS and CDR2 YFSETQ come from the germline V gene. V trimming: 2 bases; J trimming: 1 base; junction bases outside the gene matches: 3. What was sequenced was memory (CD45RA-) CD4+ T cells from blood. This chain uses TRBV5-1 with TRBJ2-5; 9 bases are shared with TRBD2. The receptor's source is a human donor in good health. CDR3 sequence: CASSFLTSGQETQYF. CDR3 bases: TGCGCCAGCAGCTTCCTGACTAGCGGCCAAGAGACCCAGTACTTC.